A single sample gave rise to the 32 T cell receptor beta chains below, sequenced in a study of cytomegalovirus exposure and HLA in healthy donors. PCR amplification relied on 60 Vbeta primers (plus 13 Jbeta primers). The repertoire was sequenced with immunoSEQ multiplex PCR; TCRdb's copy has only in-frame clones and lacks some. Of under 150,000 clones listed, about four fifths are singletons. Sample: PBMCs. These receptors originate from a woman between 40 and 50 years old in good health and CMV-seropositive.

The rearrangement links TRBV14 to TRBJ2-5; the D gene is possibly TRBD2 (6 bases). V was cut by 8 bases and J by 1 base, with 11 bases left in between. The CDR3 is made up of 13 amino acids. Germline V gene data show CDR1 as SGHDN and CDR2 as FVKESK. The CDR3 region is CASGGTLQETQYF. The CDR3 bases are TGTGCCAGCGGGGGGACGCTCCAAGAGACCCAGTACTTC.

This rearrangement joins TRBV5-1 to TRBJ2-6, with a possible D match to TRBD2 (5 bases). CDR1 is SGHRS and CDR2 is YFSETQ in the germline V gene. V was cut by 4 bases and J by 0 bases, with 8 bases left in between. The CDR3 contains 15 residues. For the CDR3, the DNA is TGCGCCAGCAGCATAGGGAGCTCTGGGGCCAACGTCCTGACTTTC. This encodes CASSIGSSGANVLTF.

The chain recombines TRBV6-7 with TRBJ2-5; D unclear. TRBV6-7 is assigned to the ORF class and has an uncertain function. The V and J ends lost 6 bases and 7 bases respectively, with 18 bases between them. The CDR3 totals 14 residues. The CDR3 is CASSPPSNNGTQYF. The CDR3 DNA follows: TGTGCCAGCAGCCCCCCGTCCAATAACGGGACCCAGTACTTC.

The chain uses TRBV5-1 and TRBJ2-3; D perhaps matches TRBD1 (5 bases). The germline V gene has CDR1 SGHRS and CDR2 YFSETQ. Trimming took off 0 bases at V and 4 bases at J, with 12 bases between the two ends. CDR3 length equals 15 residues. The CDR3 loop reads CASSLAGQGSDTQYF. The CDR3 DNA reads as TGCGCCAGCAGCTTGGCCGGTCAGGGATCAGATACGCAGTATTTT.

Here the CDR3 DNA reads TGCGCCAGCAGCCCCCGGACTAGCGGGAGGCTTACGTACACCGGGGAGCTGTTTTTT. Its translation: CASSPRTSGRLTYTGELFF. The J gene is TRBJ2-2, the V gene TRBV5-1; 14 bases are a match to TRBD2. Germline values: CDR1 SGHRS, CDR2 YFSETQ. Losses at the gene ends were 4 bases for V and 3 bases for J; bases not matched to a gene: 11. The CDR3 length is 19 residues. Full variable domain (remainder filled in from reference TRBV5-1 and TRBJ2-2): KAGVTQTPRYLIKTRGQQVTLSCSPISGHRSVSWYQQTPGQGLQFLFEYFSETQRNKGNFPGRFSGRQFSNSRSEMNVSTLELGDSALYLCASSPRTSGRLTYTGELFFGEGSRLTVL.

This rearrangement joins TRBV27 to TRBJ2-5, with D tentatively TRBD2 (6 bases). The DNA matches TRBJ2-7 better at its end, which makes the J call doubtful. Germline lookup yields CDR1 MNHEY and CDR2 SMNVEV (reference sequence). This CDR3 region has 15 residues. The CDR3 is CASSLYGGGFHEQYF. CDR3 bases: TGTGCCAGCAGTTTATACGGTGGGGGGTTCCACGAGCAGTACTTC.

This chain connects TRBV23-1 to TRBJ2-7, with 10 bases fitting TRBD1. TRBV23-1 is marked as an open reading frame, function uncertain. The CDR3 sequence is 19 residues long. The ends lost 2 bases at V and 5 bases at J; junction bases unmatched: 18. CDR3 DNA sequence: TGCGCCAGCAGTCAACAGAGACAGGGGGCCCCGTCCCCCTCTAACGAGCAGTACTTC. Its translation is CASSQQRQGAPSPSNEQYF.

This clone was observed a handful of times. The chain uses TRBV5-6 and TRBJ1-2; D gene uncertain. V lost 4 bases, J lost 5 bases, and 9 bases lay in between. Per germline, CDR1 SGHDT and CDR2 YYEEEE. This CDR3 is 12 amino acids long. Here the CDR3 reads CASSPLNYGYTF. The CDR3 nucleotides are TGTGCCAGCAGCCCTTTAAATTATGGCTACACCTTC.

This chain connects TRBV10-3 to TRBJ1-3, with 7 bases lining up with TRBD1. CDR3 size: 14 residues. V trimming: 11 bases; J trimming: 0 bases; junction bases outside the gene matches: 7. Germline lookup yields CDR1 ENHRY and CDR2 SYGVKD. The CDR3 nucleotides are TGTGCCGTAAAAGGGACAGCCTCTGGAAACACCATATATTTT. Its protein product is CAVKGTASGNTIYF.

This clone has a handful of counts. This chain joins TRBV29-1 and TRBJ1-2; 9 bases fit TRBD1. V trimming: 5 bases; J trimming: 2 bases; junction bases outside the gene matches: 9. The CDR3 sequence is 15 residues long. Germline V gene lookup returns CDR1 SQVTM and CDR2 ANQGSEA. The CDR3, as DNA: TGCAGCGTTTGGACAGGGGCCGGGATCAACTATGGCTACACCTTC. It codes for CSVWTGAGINYGYTF.

V gene TRBV7-6 combines with J gene TRBJ2-3; weak D call: TRBD2 (6 bases). The CDR3 sequence is 17 residues long. CDR1 SGHVS and CDR2 FNYEAQ come from the germline V gene. V was shortened by 2 bases and J by 2 bases, with 17 bases between the two germline ends. CDR3 sequence (DNA): TGTGCCAGCAGCTTAATTGCGGGACTCGATTACACAGATACGCAGTATTTT. Amino acids: CASSLIAGLDYTDTQYF.

This clone was counted between two and nine times. J is TRBJ2-5 and V is TRBV30; D possibly corresponds to TRBD2 (6 bases). The CDR3 consists of 13 residues. Germline V gene data show CDR1 as GTSNPN and CDR2 as SVGIG (reference sequence). V was shortened by 6 bases and J by 5 bases, with 16 bases between the two germline ends. The CDR3: CACRGFLAETQYF. The CDR3, as DNA: TGTGCCTGCCGGGGGTTCCTGGCGGAGACCCAGTACTTC.

The chain couples TRBV7-2 to TRBJ2-7, with 7 bases aligning to TRBD1. This CDR3 region has 14 residues. V shed 6 bases, J shed 3 bases, and the junction held 8 bases outside the gene matches. Per the germline V gene, CDR1 is SGHTA and CDR2 is FQGNSA. The CDR3 DNA reads as TGTGCCAGCAGTCGAACAGGGGCCGGCTACGAGCAGTACTTC. Translated: CASSRTGAGYEQYF.

J is TRBJ2-7 and V is TRBV6-1; the D gene is possibly TRBD1 (6 bases). Per the germline V gene, CDR1 is MNHNS and CDR2 is SASEGT. The ends were cut back, 6 bases at V and 6 bases at J, with 21 bases in the middle. This CDR3 comprises 15 residues. The CDR3 loop reads CASSSHVGQNREQYF. Here the CDR3 DNA reads TGTGCCAGCAGCTCACATGTCGGACAGAATCGCGAGCAGTACTTC.

The chain combines TRBV7-8 with TRBJ2-7; 14 nucleotides match TRBD2. This CDR3 contains 16 residues. Germline CDR1 is SGHVS and CDR2 is FQNEAQ. Trimming took 2 bases from V and 7 from J; bases not matched to a gene: 7. CDR3 loop: CASSLQGLAGGREQYF. In DNA form, the CDR3 reads TGTGCCAGCAGCTTACAAGGACTAGCGGGAGGTAGGGAGCAGTACTTC. The variable domain in full, with the rest retrieved from reference TRBV7-8 and TRBJ2-7, is GAGVSQSPRYKVAKRGQDVALRCDPISGHVSLFWYQQALGQGPEFLTYFQNEAQLDKSGLPSDRFFAERPEGSVSTLKIQRTQQEDSAVYLCASSLQGLAGGREQYFGPGTRLTVT.

This chain connects TRBV5-1 to TRBJ2-7, with TRBD2 identical over 9 bases. Germline values: CDR1 SGHRS, CDR2 YFSETQ. The CDR3 contains 17 residues. Trimming cost V 0 bases and J 4 bases; bases outside gene matches: 11. In DNA form, the CDR3 reads TGCGCCAGCAGCTTGGGCGGGGCGGGAGGGCCGGAGTACGAGCAGTACTTC. Translating gives CASSLGGAGGPEYEQYF.

This clone was seen only once. The chain recombines TRBV5-6 with TRBJ1-2; D remains unclear. V lost 0 bases, J lost 7 bases, and 10 bases lay in between. The CDR3 length is 13 residues. CDR1 is SGHDT, CDR2 YYEEEE, per germline. CDR3 DNA sequence: TGTGCCAGCAGCTTGGCCGCGGGCTTTGGCTACACCTTC. Protein: CASSLAAGFGYTF.

In DNA, the CDR3 is TGTGCCAGCAGCTTGGGGGGGACGGTGGTCATCGCCACTGAAGCTTTCTTT. It encodes CASSLGGTVVIATEAFF. The chain uses TRBV7-2 and TRBJ1-1; TRBD1 might be the D (5 bases). The CDR3 is 17 residues long. Trimming stripped 3 bases from V and 4 bases from J, with 21 bases between. The germline gives CDR1 SGHTA, CDR2 FQGNSA.

The chain joins TRBV4-2 to TRBJ1-4; D unresolved. V was trimmed by 1 base and J by 4 bases, leaving 16 bases between them. Germline V CDR1 and CDR2: LGHNA, YNFKEQ. The CDR3 sequence is 17 residues long. The CDR3 reads CASSQGPRGALNEKLFF. DNA for the CDR3: TGTGCCAGCAGCCAAGGCCCCCGGGGAGCACTTAATGAAAAACTGTTTTTT.

The chain carries TRBV18 and TRBJ1-1; D perhaps matches TRBD1 (5 bases). V was cut by 5 bases and J by 0 bases, with 10 bases left in between. The length of the CDR3 is 14 residues. The germline V gene encodes CDR1 KGHSH and CDR2 LQKENI. CDR3: CASSSAGLNTEAFF. The CDR3 region has the DNA TGTGCCAGCTCATCGGCAGGGTTGAACACTGAAGCTTTCTTT. Together with reference TRBV18 and TRBJ1-1, the CDR3 gives the full variable domain: NAGVMQNPRHLVRRRGQEARLRCSPMKGHSHVYWYRQLPEEGLKFMVYLQKENIIDESGMPKERFSAEFPKEGPSILRIQQVVRGDSAAYFCASSSAGLNTEAFFGQGTRLTVV.

The CDR3 loop is CASSYPPGTGIYEQYF. The CDR3 nucleotides read TGTGCCAGCAGTTACCCCCCCGGGACAGGGATCTACGAGCAGTACTTC. The chain carries TRBV6-5 and TRBJ2-7, with 9 nucleotides matching TRBD1. Unmatched junction bases numbered 8, after V lost 2 bases and J lost 3 bases. Germline CDR1 reads MNHEY; CDR2 reads SVGAGI. The CDR3 extends over 16 amino acids.

The table lists this clone with a few counts. The CDR3 sequence is CTSSQDWCGRTLQETQYF. The DNA for the CDR3 is TGCACCAGCAGCCAAGATTGGTGCGGGAGGACCCTTCAAGAGACCCAGTACTTC. The chain carries TRBV1 and TRBJ2-5; the listed D gene, TRBD2, was not tested against the DNA. TRBV1 is annotated as a pseudogene. The CDR3 consists of 18 residues.

As DNA, the CDR3 is TGTGCTAGTGCGAGCGGGATTCGTGAAAAACTGTTTTTT. It codes for CASASGIREKLFF. The chain has TRBV12-5 and TRBJ1-4; no clear D. This CDR3 has 13 residues. CDR1 is LGHNT and CDR2 is FRNRAP in the germline V gene. Trimming removed 7 bases from V and 7 bases from J, with 13 bases in between. The entire variable domain, with the rest obtained from reference TRBV12-5 and TRBJ1-4, is as follows: DARVTQTPRHKVTEMGQEVTMRCQPILGHNTVFWYRQTMMQGLELLAYFRNRAPLDDSGMPKDRFSAEMPDATLATLKIQPSEPRDSAVYFCASASGIREKLFFGSGTQLSVL.

This clone showed up just a few times. This chain uses TRBV10-2 with TRBJ2-1; the match to TRBD2 covers 7 bases. V was pared by 8 bases and J by 5 bases, with 12 bases of the junction left unmatched. This CDR3 has 15 amino acids. Germline values: CDR1 WSHSY, CDR2 SAAADI. CDR3 sequence reads: CASRLAGAENNEQFF. CDR3 coding DNA: TGCGCCAGCCGGTTAGCGGGCGCGGAGAACAATGAGCAGTTCTTC.

This chain uses TRBV5-1 with TRBJ2-2; weak D call: TRBD2 (6 bases). The CDR3 has 16 amino acids. Trimming took 3 bases from V and 1 from J, leaving 13 bases between them. CDR1 is SGHRS and CDR2 is YFSETQ in the germline V gene. Here the CDR3 reads CASSYGGGKNTGELFF. The CDR3 region has the DNA TGCGCCAGCAGCTATGGAGGCGGGAAGAACACCGGGGAGCTGTTTTTT.

The V gene is TRBV28, the J gene TRBJ1-1, with 11 bases matching TRBD1. CDR1 and CDR2 (germline): MDHEN, SYDVKM. The CDR3 loop spans 13 amino acids. V dropped 7 bases and J dropped 5; count of bases not matched to a gene: 3. CDR3 residues: CASTRDRGTEAFF. CDR3 nucleotide sequence: TGTGCCAGCACCCGGGACAGGGGGACTGAAGCTTTCTTT. Together with reference TRBV28 and TRBJ1-1, the CDR3 gives the full variable domain: DVKVTQSSRYLVKRTGEKVFLECVQDMDHENMFWYRQDPGLGLRLIYFSYDVKMKEKGDIPEGYSVSREKKERFSLILESASTNQTSMYLCASTRDRGTEAFFGQGTRLTVV.

This chain uses TRBV19 with TRBJ1-5; D call uncertain. Germline loops: CDR1 LNHDA, CDR2 SQIVND (reference sequence). CDR3 length: 15 amino acids. Trimming took off 5 bases at V and 5 bases at J, with 16 bases between the two ends. The CDR3 loop reads CASSWTRETDQPQHF. CDR3 nucleotides: TGTGCCAGTAGTTGGACCCGGGAAACGGATCAGCCCCAGCATTTT.

This clone has a handful of counts. The V call is TRBV5-6, the J call TRBJ2-1; tentative D call: TRBD1 (6 bases). V shed 8 bases and J shed 1 base, with 13 bases lying between them. This CDR3 is built from 14 residues. CDR1 and CDR2 (germline): SGHDT, YYEEEE. CDR3 loop: CASTRGRSYNEQFF. CDR3 nucleotides: TGTGCCAGTACCAGGGGACGATCCTACAATGAGCAGTTCTTC.

This clone showed up just a few times. The chain has TRBV10-3 and TRBJ2-1; possibly TRBD1 for D (5 bases). Trimming removed 3 bases from V and 2 bases from J, with 17 bases in between. This CDR3 has 17 residues. Per germline, CDR1 ENHRY and CDR2 SYGVKD. CDR3 nucleotide sequence: TGTGCCATCAGTGACAGTAGACAGTCTAATCCCTACAATGAGCAGTTCTTC. Its protein is CAISDSRQSNPYNEQFF.

This chain links TRBV25-1 with TRBJ2-5; the D is unclear. The V gene lost 3 bases and the J gene lost 5 bases, with 7 bases spanning the gap. The CDR3 extends over 12 amino acids. CDR1 and CDR2 (germline): MGHDK, SYGVNS. The CDR3 region is CASSESGETQYF. In DNA, the CDR3 is TGTGCCAGCAGTGAGTCGGGTGAGACCCAGTACTTC.

The count of this clone is one. The germline gene is not matched at one end of the junction; a read error may be the cause. The rearrangement links TRBV29-1 to TRBJ2-3; 7 bases map to TRBD2. Germline V gives CDR1 SQVTM, CDR2 ANQGSEA. The CDR3 spans 14 residues. The CDR3 here is CSVESGGSSDTRYF. The CDR3 DNA reads as TGCAGCGTTGAAAGTGGCGGGAGTAGTGATACGCGGTATTTT.

Points on this clone: The junction departs from the called germline gene at one end, perhaps through a read error. V and J are TRBV7-7 and TRBJ2-5, with 10 nucleotides matching TRBD1. There are 16 residues in the CDR3. Germline V gene data show CDR1 as SSHAT and CDR2 as FNYEAQ (reference sequence). For the CDR3, the DNA is TGTGCTAGCAGCTCCATAGGGGACAGGGGTAAAGAGACCCAGTACTTC. Residues: CASSSIGDRGKETQYF.